The T cell receptor (beta chain) under discussion was sequenced for a study of blood T cell repertoires in COVID-19. Across the study: Donors in the United States, Italy and Spain gave samples during acute or convalescent COVID-19. Nucleic acid was either cDNA or gDNA, and it came from T cells, B-cell-depleted T cells, or PBMCs.

Per the study methods: Reference gene primers were amplified, and this amplification served to estimate nucleated cell counts. Only in-frame clones appear in the TCRdb table, and some are missing; sequencing was by immunoSEQ multiplex PCR. The V and J calls and the clone size are those of that table, but D and trimming were determined from the DNA. This table holds fewer than 200,000 clones, 80% to 90% found once. Deletions cut 4 bases from V and 5 bases from J, with 8 bases between. This CDR3 contains 12 residues. The germline V gene has CDR1 MNHEY and CDR2 SVGEGT. The TCR was taken from a man aged 18 to 29 who had recovered from COVID-19. The chain recombines TRBV6-2 or TRBV6-3 with TRBJ1-2, with D tentatively TRBD1 (6 bases). Specimen: peripheral blood. CDR3 protein: CASSSGQYGYTF. The CDR3 region has the DNA TGTGCCAGCAGTTCCGGACAGTATGGCTACACCTTC.